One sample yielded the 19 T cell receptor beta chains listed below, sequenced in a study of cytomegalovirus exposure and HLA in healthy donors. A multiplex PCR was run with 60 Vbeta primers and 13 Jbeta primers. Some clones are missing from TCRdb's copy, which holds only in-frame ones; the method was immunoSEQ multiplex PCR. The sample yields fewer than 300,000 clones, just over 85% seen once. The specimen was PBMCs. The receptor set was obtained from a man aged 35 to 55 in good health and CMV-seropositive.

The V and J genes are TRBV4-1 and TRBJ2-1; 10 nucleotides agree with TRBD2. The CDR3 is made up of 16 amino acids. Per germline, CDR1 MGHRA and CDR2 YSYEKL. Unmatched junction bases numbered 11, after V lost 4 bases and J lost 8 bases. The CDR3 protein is CASSLTSSGSRDEQFF. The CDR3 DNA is TGCGCCAGCAGCCTTACGTCTAGCGGGAGTCGGGATGAGCAGTTCTTC.

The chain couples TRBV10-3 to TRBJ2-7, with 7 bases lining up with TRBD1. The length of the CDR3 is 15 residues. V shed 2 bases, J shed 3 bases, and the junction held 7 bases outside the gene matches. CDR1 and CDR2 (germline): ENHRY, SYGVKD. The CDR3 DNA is TGTGCCATCAGTGAGACGAGGACAGGACACTACGAGCAGTACTTC. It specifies CAISETRTGHYEQYF.

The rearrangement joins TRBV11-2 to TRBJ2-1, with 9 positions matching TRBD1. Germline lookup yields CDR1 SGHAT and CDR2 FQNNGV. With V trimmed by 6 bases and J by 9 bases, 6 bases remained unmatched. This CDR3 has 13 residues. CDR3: CASSSDRGVEQFF. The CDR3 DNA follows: TGTGCCAGCAGTTCCGACAGGGGGGTTGAGCAGTTCTTC.

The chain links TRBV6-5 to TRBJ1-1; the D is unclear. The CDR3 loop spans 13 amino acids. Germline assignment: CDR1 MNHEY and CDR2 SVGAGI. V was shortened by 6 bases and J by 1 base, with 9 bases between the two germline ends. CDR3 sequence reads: CASSRISNTEAFF. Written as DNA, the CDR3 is TGTGCCAGCAGCCGTATATCGAACACTGAAGCTTTCTTT.

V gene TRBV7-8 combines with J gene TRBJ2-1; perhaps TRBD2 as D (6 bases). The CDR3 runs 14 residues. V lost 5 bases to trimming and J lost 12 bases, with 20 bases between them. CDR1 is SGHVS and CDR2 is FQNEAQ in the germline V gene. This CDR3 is CASSLTVLRGVQFF. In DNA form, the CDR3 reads TGTGCCAGCAGCCTAACCGTTTTACGCGGGGTGCAGTTCTTC. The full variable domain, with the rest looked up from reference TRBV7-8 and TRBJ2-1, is GAGVSQSPRYKVAKRGQDVALRCDPISGHVSLFWYQQALGQGPEFLTYFQNEAQLDKSGLPSDRFFAERPEGSVSTLKIQRTQQEDSAVYLCASSLTVLRGVQFFGPGTRLTVL.

In nucleotides, the CDR3 is TGTGCCAGCAGCGTAGGGCTAGCGGGAGACAATGAGCAGTTCTTC. It translates to CASSVGLAGDNEQFF. The genes are TRBV9 and TRBJ2-1; TRBD2 matches 10 bases. The length of the CDR3 is 15 residues. V lost 0 bases to trimming and J lost 5 bases; unmatched junction nucleotides: 2. CDR1 SGDLS and CDR2 YYNGEE come from the germline V gene.

CDR3 loop: CASSPSWGLGNTGELFF. The DNA for the CDR3 is TGTGCCAGCTCACCATCCTGGGGACTAGGCAACACCGGGGAGCTGTTTTTT. The V call is TRBV18, the J call TRBJ2-2; 8 bases line up with TRBD2. CDR1 and CDR2 from the germline V gene are KGHSH and LQKENI. Trimming took 2 bases from V and 2 from J; bases not matched to a gene: 7. The CDR3 runs to 17 residues.

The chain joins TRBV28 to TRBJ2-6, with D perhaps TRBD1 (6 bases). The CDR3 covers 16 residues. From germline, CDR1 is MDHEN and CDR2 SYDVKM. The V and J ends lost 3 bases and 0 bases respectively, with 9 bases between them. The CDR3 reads CASSFIQGSGANVLTF. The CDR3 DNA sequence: TGTGCCAGCAGTTTCATACAGGGCTCTGGGGCCAACGTCCTGACTTTC.

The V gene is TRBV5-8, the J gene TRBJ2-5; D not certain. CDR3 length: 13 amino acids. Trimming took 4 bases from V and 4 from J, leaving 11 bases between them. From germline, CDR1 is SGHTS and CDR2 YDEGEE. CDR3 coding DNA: TGTGCCAGCAGCGTTCGGTCGAGAGAGACCCAGTACTTC. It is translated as CASSVRSRETQYF.

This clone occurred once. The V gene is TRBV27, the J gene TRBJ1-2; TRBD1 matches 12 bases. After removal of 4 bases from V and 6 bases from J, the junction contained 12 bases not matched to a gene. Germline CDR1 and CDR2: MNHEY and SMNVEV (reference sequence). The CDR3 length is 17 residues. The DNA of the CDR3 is TGTGCCAGCAGTTATCTGGGCGGGGGACAGGGGGCAAATGGCTACACCTTC. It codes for CASSYLGGGQGANGYTF.

The CDR3 coding sequence is TGTGCCAGCTCACCGGGACAGGGCGGCCAAGAGACCCAGTACTTC. It translates to CASSPGQGGQETQYF. The J gene is TRBJ2-5, the V gene TRBV18; TRBD1 matches 9 bases. Germline V lookup: CDR1 KGHSH, CDR2 LQKENI. The trim removed 3 bases at V and 1 base at J, leaving 3 bases unmatched. This CDR3 is 15 amino acids long.

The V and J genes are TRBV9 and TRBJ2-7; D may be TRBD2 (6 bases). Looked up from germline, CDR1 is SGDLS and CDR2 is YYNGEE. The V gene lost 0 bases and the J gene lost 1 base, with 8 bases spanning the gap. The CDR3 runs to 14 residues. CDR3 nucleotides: TGTGCCAGCAGCGTAGATCGGGAGTCCTACGAGCAGTACTTC. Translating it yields CASSVDRESYEQYF.

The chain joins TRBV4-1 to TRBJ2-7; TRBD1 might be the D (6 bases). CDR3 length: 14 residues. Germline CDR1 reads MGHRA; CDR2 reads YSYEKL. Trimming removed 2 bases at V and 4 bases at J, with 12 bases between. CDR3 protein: CASSQRTDSYEQYF. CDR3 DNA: TGCGCCAGCAGCCAACGGACGGACAGTTACGAGCAGTACTTC.

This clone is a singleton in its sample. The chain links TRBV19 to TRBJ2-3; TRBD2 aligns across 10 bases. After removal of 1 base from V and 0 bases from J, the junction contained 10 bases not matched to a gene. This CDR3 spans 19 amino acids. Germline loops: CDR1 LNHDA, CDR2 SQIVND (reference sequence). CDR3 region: CASSIGPLLAGVSTDTQYF. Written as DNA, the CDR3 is TGTGCCAGTAGTATAGGCCCACTGCTAGCGGGAGTTAGCACAGATACGCAGTATTTT.

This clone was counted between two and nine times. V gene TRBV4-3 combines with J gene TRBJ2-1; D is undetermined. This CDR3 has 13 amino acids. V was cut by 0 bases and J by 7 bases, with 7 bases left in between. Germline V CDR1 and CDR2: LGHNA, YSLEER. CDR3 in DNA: TGCGCCAGCAGCCAAGAGTTCGGGAATGAGCAGTTCTTC. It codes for CASSQEFGNEQFF.

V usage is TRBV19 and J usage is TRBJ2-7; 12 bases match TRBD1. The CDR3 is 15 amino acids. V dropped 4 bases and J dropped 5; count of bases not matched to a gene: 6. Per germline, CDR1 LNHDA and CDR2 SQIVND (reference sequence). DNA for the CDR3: TGTGCCAGTAGTACGCCGGGACAGGGGGCCCACGAGCAGTACTTC. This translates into CASSTPGQGAHEQYF.

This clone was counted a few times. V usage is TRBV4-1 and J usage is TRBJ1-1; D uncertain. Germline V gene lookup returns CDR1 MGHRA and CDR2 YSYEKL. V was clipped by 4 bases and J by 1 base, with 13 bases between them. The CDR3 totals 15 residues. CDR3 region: CASSPLLGTNTEAFF. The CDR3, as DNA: TGCGCCAGCAGCCCACTTCTCGGTACGAACACTGAAGCTTTCTTT.

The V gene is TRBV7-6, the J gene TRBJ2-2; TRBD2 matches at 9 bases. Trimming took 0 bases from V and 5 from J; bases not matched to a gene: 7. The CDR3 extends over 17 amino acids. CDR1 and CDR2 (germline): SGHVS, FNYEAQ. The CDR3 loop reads CASSLASLAGFTGELFF. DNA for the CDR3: TGTGCCAGCAGCTTAGCGTCCCTAGCGGGATTTACCGGGGAGCTGTTTTTT.

CDR3 sequence (DNA): TGTGCCAGCAGCTTTGTCAGGCACGGGGTGAACACTGAAGCTTTCTTT. It codes for CASSFVRHGVNTEAFF. The J gene is TRBJ1-1, the V gene TRBV7-8; D is undetermined. The germline V and J ends were trimmed by 3 bases and 0 bases, with 14 bases remaining between them. The CDR3 is made up of 16 amino acids. Germline-derived CDR1 and CDR2 are SGHVS and FQNEAQ.